This T cell receptor beta chain stems from a study of cytomegalovirus exposure and HLA in healthy donors. CDR1 and CDR2 (germline): MNHEY, SMNVEV (reference sequence). The CDR3 sequence is 14 residues long. The V and J ends lost 3 bases and 5 bases respectively, with 11 bases between them. Assay: immunoSEQ multiplex PCR; the TCRdb copy retains only in-frame clones and omits some. The profile shows about 300,000 clones, 88% of them singletons. Sequencing was carried out using PBMCs. The clonotype originates from a woman between 18 and 29 years old in good health and CMV-seronegative. V gene TRBV27 combines with J gene TRBJ2-1; D unresolved. Written as DNA, the CDR3 is TGTGCCAGCAGTTTCCGACTCGTTGACAATGAGCAGTTCTTC. Amino acids: CASSFRLVDNEQFF.